This T cell receptor beta chain appears in the sequencing data of a study of blood T cell repertoires in COVID-19. Background on the study: Acute and convalescent COVID-19 specimens originated in the United States, Italy and Spain. PBMCs, B-cell-depleted T cells, or T cells were the source of the cDNA or gDNA that made up the material.

The authors' processing: From reference gene primer amplification, estimates of nucleated cell counts were derived. TCRdb keeps only in-frame clones here, not all; method: immunoSEQ multiplex PCR. Clone size and V and J calls were adopted from that table, with D and trimming inferred from the DNA. The table records fewer than 45,000 clones, roughly 73% of them present only once. Germline CDR1 is SQVTM and CDR2 is ANQGSEA. This CDR3 is 19 amino acids long. V was pared by 1 base and J by 8 bases, with 21 bases of the junction left unmatched. Input material: peripheral blood. This rearrangement joins TRBV29-1 to TRBJ2-1; the match to TRBD2 covers 9 bases. This clonotype was obtained from a man between 60 and 70 years old with acute or convalescent COVID-19. The CDR3 DNA reads TGCAGCGTTGAAGGTCTAATATCGCGCGGGAGGGGTCCCACGGATGAGCAGTTCTTC. It encodes CSVEGLISRGRGPTDEQFF.